This T cell receptor beta chain derives from a study of beta chain features in type 1 diabetes. Study results and limitations: There was a moderate but significant shortening of TCRB CDR3s in all four CD4+ subsets of Type 1 diabetes patients. A pattern of fewer insertions and more deletions at VDJ junctions was seen in type 1 diabetes patients.

The CDR3 is 15 amino acids. From germline, CDR1 is LGHNA and CDR2 YSLEER. Trimming left V 4 bases short and J 0 bases short, with 13 bases between. Reverse transcription of all isolated RNA meant that expressed TCRB transcripts were sequenced. Using immunoSEQ multiplex PCR, the repertoire was profiled, and TCRdb retains in-frame clones only, with some absent. The sample contains 300,000 to 400,000 clones, about 14% of which appear only once. This clone was detected ten times or more. No antigen is known for it. Sequencing used naive CD4+ T cells from blood. The origin of this receptor is a young woman with type 1 diabetes. V usage is TRBV4-3 and J usage is TRBJ2-7; a weak D match, TRBD1 (6 bases). The CDR3 sequence is CASSLWWDNSYEQYV. Written as DNA, the CDR3 is TGCGCCAGCAGCCTTTGGTGGGACAACTCCTACGAGCAGTACGTC.